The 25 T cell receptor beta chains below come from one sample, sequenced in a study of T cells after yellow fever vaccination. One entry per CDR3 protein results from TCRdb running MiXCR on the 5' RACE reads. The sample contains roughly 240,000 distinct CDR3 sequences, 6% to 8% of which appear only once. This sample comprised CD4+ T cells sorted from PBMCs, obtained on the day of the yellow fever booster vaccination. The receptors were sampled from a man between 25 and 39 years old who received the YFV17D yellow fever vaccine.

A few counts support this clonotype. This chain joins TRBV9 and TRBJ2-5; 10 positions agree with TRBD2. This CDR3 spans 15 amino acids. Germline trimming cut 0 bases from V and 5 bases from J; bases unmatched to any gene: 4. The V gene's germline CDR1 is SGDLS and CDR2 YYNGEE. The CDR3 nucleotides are TGTGCCAGCAGCGTAGCTCTAGCGGGAGCGGAGACCCAGTACTTC. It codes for CASSVALAGAETQYF.

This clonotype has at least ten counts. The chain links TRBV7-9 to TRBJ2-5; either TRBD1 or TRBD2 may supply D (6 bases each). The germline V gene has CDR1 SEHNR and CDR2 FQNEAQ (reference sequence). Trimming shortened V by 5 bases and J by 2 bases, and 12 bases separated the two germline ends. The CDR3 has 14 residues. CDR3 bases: TGTGCCAGCAGCATCAGGGGAGGACAAGAGACCCAGTACTTC. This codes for CASSIRGGQETQYF.

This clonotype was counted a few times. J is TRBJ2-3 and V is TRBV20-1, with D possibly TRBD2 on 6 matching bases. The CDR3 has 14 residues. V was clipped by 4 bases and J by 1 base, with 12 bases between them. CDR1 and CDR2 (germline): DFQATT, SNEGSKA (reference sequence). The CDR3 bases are TGCAGTGCTACAGTACCGGGGGGCACAGATACGCAGTATTTT. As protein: CSATVPGGTDTQYF.

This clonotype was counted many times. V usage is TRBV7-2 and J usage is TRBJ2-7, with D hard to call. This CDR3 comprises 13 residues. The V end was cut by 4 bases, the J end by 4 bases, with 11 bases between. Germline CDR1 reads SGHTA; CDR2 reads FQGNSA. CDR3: CASSSDPPYEQYF. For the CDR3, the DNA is TGTGCCAGCAGCTCCGACCCTCCGTACGAGCAGTACTTC.

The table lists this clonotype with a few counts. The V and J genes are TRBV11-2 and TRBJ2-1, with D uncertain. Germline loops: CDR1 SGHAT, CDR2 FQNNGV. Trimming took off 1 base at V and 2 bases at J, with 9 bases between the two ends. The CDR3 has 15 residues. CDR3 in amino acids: CASSLAPGPYNEQFF. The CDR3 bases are TGTGCCAGCAGCTTAGCTCCCGGGCCCTACAATGAGCAGTTCTTC.

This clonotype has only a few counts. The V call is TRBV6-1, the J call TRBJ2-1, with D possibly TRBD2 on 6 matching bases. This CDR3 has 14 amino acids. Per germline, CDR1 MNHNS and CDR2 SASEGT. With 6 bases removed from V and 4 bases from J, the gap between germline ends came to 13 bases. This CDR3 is CASSGGRVYNEQFF. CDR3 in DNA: TGTGCCAGCAGCGGGGGAAGGGTATACAATGAGCAGTTCTTC.

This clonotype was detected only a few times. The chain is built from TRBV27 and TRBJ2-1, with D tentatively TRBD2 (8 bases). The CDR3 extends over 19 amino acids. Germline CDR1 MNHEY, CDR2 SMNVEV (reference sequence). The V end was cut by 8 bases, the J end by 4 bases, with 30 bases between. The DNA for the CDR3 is TGTGCCAGCTCTGCGTTGGGACAGAGCCTAGCGGGTCCATACAATGAGCAGTTCTTC. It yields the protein CASSALGQSLAGPYNEQFF.

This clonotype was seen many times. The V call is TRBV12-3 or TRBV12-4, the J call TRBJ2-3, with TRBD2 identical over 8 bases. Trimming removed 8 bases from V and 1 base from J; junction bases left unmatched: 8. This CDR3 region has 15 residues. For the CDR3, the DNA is TGTGCCAGCCCCCCGGGGGGGGGGCGCACAGATACGCAGTATTTT. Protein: CASPPGGGRTDTQYF.

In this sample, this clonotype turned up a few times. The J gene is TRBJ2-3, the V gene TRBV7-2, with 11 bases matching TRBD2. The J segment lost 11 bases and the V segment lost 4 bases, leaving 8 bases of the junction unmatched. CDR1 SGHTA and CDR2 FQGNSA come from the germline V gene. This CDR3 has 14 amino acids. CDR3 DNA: TGTGCCAGCAGCTCGATGACTAGCGGGATACGGCAGTATTTT. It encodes CASSSMTSGIRQYF. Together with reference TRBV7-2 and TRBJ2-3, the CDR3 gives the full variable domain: GAGVSQSPSNKVTEKGKDVELRCDPISGHTALYWYRQSLGQGLEFLIYFQGNSAPDKSGLPSDRFSAERTGGSVSTLTIQRTQQEDSAVYLCASSSMTSGIRQYFGPGTRLTVL.

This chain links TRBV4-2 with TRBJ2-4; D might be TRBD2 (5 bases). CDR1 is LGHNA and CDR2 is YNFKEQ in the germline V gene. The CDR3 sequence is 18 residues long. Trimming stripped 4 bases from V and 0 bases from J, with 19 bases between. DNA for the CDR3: TGTGCCAGCAGCCGGCGACGGAGGTCCGACCTAGCCAAAAACATTCAGTACTTC. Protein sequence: CASSRRRRSDLAKNIQYF.

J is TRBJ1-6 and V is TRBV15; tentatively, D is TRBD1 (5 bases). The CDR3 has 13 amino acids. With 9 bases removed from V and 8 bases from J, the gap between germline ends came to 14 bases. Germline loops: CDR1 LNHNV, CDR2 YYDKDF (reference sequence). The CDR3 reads CATRGASYSPLHF. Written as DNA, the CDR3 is TGTGCCACTCGGGGCGCCTCCTATTCACCCCTCCACTTT.

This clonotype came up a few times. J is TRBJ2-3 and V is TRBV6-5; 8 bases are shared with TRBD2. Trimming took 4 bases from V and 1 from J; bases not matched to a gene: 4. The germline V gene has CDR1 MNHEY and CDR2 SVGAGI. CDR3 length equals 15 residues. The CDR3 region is CASSSPTSGTDTQYF. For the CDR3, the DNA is TGTGCCAGCAGTTCCCCGACTAGCGGCACAGATACGCAGTATTTT.

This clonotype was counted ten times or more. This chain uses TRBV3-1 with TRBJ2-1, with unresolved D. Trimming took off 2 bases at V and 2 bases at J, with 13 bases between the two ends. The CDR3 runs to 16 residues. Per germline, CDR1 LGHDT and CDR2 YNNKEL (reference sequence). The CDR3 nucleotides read TGTGCCAGCAGCCAATCGGTGGGCGGCCCCTACAATGAGCAGTTCTTC. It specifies CASSQSVGGPYNEQFF.

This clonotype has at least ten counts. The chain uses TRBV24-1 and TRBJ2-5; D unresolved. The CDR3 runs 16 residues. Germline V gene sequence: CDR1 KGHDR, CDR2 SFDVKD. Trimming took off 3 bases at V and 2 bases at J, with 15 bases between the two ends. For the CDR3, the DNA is TGTGCCACCAGTGATAAAACAGACCCGTGGCAAGAGACCCAGTACTTC. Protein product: CATSDKTDPWQETQYF.

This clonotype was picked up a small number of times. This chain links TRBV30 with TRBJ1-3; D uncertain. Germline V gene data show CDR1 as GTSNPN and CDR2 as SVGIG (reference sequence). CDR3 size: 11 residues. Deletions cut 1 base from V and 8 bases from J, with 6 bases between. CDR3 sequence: CAWSARHTIYF. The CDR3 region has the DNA TGTGCCTGGAGTGCGCGACACACCATATATTTT.

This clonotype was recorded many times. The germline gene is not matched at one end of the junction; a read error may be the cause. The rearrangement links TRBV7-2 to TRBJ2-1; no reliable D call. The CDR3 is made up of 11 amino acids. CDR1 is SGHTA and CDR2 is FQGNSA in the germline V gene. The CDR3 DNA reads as TGTGCCAGCAGCTTAGGTGGAAAGGACCACTTC. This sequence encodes CASSLGGKDHF. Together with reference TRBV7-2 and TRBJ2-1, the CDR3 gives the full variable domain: GAGVSQSPSNKVTEKGKDVELRCDPISGHTALYWYRQSLGQGLEFLIYFQGNSAPDKSGLPSDRFSAERTGGSVSTLTIQRTQQEDSAVYLCASSLGGKDHFGPGTRLTVL.

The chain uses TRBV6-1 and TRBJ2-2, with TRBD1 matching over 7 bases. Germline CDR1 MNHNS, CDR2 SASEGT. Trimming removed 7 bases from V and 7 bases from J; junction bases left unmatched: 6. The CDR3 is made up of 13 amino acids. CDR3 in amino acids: CASTKGAVGELFF. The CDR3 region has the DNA TGTGCCAGCACCAAGGGGGCGGTCGGGGAGCTGTTTTTT.

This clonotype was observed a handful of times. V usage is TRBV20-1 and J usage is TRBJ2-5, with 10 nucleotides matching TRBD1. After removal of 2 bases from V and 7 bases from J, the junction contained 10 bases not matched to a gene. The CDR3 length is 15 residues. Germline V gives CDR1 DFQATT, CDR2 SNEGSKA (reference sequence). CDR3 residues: CSARNADRGLGTQYF. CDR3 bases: TGCAGTGCTAGAAACGCCGACAGGGGGCTTGGGACCCAGTACTTC.

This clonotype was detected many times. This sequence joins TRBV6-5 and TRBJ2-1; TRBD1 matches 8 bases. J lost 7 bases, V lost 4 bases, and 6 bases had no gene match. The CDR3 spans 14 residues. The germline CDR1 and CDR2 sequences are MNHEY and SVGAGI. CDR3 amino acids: CASSSRGPGNEQFF. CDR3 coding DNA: TGTGCCAGCAGTTCCAGGGGGCCTGGGAATGAGCAGTTCTTC.

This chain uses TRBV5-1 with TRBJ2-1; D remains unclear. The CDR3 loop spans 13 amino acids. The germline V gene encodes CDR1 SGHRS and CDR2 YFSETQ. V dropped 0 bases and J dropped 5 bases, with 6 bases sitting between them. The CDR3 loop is CASSLVLDNEQFF. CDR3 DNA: TGCGCCAGCAGCTTGGTTTTGGACAATGAGCAGTTCTTC.

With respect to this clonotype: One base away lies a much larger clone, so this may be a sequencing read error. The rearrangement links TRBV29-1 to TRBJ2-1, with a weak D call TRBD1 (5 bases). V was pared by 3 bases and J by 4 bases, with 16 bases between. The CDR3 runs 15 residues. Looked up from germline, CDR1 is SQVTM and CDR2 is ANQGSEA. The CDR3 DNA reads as TGCAGCGTTGACTCAGGGAATATGGAATACAATGAGCAGTTCTTC. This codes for CSVDSGNMEYNEQFF.

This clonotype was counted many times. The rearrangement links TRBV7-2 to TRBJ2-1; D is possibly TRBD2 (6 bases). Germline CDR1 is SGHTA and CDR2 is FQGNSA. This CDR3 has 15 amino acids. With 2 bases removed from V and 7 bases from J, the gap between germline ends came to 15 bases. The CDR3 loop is CASSLTWDSRNEQFF. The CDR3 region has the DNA TGTGCCAGCAGCTTAACTTGGGACTCCCGGAATGAGCAGTTCTTC.

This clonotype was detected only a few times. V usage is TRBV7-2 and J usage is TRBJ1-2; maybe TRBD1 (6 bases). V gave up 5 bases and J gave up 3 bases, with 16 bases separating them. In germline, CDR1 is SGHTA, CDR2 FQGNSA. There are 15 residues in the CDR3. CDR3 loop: CASSLWTAAHYGYTF. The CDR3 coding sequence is TGTGCCAGCAGCCTATGGACAGCGGCTCACTATGGCTACACCTTC.

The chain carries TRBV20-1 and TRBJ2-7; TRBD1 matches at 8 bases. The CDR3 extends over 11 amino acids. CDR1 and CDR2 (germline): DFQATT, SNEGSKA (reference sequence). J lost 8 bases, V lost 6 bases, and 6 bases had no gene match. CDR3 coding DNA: TGCAGTGCGACAGGGGATTGGCAGCAGTACTTC. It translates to CSATGDWQQYF.

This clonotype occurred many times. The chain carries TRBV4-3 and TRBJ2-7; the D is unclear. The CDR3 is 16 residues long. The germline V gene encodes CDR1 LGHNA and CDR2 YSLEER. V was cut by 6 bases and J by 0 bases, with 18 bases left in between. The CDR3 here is CASRPYVTGDSYEQYF. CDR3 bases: TGCGCCAGCAGACCTTATGTTACTGGGGACTCCTACGAGCAGTACTTC.